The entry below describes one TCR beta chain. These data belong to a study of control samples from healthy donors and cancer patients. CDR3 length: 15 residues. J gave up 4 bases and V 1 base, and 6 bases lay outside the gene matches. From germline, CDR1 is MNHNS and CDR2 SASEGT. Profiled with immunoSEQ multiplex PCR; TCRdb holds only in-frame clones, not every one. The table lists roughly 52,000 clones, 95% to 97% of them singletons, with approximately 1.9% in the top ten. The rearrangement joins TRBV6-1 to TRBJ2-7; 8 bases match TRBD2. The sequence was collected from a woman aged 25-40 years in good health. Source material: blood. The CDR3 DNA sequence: TGTGCCAGCAGTGAAGAAAGCGGGAGTGGTTACGAGCAGTACTTC. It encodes CASSEESGSGYEQYF.